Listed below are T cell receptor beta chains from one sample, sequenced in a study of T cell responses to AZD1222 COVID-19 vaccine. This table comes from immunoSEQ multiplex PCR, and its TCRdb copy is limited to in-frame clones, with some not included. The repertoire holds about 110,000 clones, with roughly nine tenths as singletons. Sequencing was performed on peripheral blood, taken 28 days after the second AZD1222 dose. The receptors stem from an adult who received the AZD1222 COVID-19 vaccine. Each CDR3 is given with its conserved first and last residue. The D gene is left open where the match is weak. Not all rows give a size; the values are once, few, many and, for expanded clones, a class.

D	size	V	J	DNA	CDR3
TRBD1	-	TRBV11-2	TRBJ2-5	TGTGCCAGCAGCTCACTCTCAGGGGGAGAGACCCAGTACTTC	CASSSLSGGETQYF
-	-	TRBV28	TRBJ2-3	TGTGCCAGCAGTTTACAGTCACCAACGCAGTATTTT	CASSLQSPTQYF
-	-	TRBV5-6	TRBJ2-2	TGTGCCAGCAGCCCCGGTCCGGGAAGAACCGGGGAGCTGTTTTTT	CASSPGPGRTGELFF
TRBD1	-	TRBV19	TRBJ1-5	TGTGCCAGTTCCCAGGACAGGGGCAATCAGCCCCAGCATTTT	CASSQDRGNQPQHF
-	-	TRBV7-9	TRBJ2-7	TGTGCCAGCAGCACTGCGACAGGCTACGAGCAGTACTTC	CASSTATGYEQYF
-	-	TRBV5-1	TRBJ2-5	TGCGCCAGCAGCTTGGGGGGTCCATCCGGGACCCAGTACTTC	CASSLGGPSGTQYF
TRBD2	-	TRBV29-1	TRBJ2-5	TGCAGCGTTGAAGTACCGAGCGGGAGGGCAAAACCTCAAGAGACCCAGTACTTC	CSVEVPSGRAKPQETQYF
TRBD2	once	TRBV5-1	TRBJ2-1	TGCGCCAGCAGCGTGGGACTAGCGGGAGCCAATGAGCAGTTCTTC	CASSVGLAGANEQFF
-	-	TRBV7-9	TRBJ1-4	TGTGCCAGCAGCTACGGACAGCTTAATGAAAAACTGTTTTTT	CASSYGQLNEKLFF
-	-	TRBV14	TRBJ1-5	TGTGCCAGCAGCCAAGATCTTACGGTCGGCAATCAGCCCCAGCATTTT	CASSQDLTVGNQPQHF
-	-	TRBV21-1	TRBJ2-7	TGTGCCAGCAGCACCGCCTCCCGGGACAGGGAGGCCTACGAGCAGTACTTC	CASSTASRDREAYEQYF
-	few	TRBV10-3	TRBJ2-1	TGTGCCATCAGTGAGAACGGCAATGAGCAGTTCTTC	CAISENGNEQFF
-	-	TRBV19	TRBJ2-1	TGTGCCAGTAGTGCGGGTGGGCCCTACAATGAGCAGTTCTTC	CASSAGGPYNEQFF
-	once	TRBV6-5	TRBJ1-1	TGTGCCAGCAGTTACCCAGGGGCGAACACTGAAGCTTTCTTT	CASSYPGANTEAFF
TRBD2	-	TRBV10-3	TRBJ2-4	TGTGCCATCAGACACGAGGGCGGGAGGACGAACATTCAGTACTTC	CAIRHEGGRTNIQYF